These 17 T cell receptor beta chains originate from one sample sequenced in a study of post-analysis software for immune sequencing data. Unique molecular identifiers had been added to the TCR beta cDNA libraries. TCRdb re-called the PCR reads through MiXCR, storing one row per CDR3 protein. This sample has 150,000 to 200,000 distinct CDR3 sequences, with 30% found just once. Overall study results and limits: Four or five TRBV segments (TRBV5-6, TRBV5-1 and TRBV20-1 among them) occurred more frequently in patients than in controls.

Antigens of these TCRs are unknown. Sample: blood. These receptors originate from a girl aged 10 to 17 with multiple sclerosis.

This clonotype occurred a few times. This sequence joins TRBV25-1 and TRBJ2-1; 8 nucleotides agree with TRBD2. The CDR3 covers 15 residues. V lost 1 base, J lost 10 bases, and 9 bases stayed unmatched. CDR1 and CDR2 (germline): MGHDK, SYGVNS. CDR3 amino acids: CASSELSGSRGEQFF. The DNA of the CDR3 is TGTGCCAGCAGTGAATTAAGCGGGAGCCGCGGGGAGCAGTTCTTC.

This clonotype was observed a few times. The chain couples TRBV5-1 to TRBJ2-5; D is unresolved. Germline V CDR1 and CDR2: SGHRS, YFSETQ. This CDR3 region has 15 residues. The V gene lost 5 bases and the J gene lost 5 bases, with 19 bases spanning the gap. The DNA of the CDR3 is TGCGCCAGCAGGCGTACGGACGGCAATTGGGAGACCCAGTACTTC. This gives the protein CASRRTDGNWETQYF.

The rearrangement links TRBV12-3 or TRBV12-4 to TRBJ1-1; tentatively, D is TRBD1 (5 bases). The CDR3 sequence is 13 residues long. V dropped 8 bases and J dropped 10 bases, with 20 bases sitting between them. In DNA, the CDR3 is TGTGCCAGCGGCTCCGGGACCCCGGGGACAGCTTTCTTT. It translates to CASGSGTPGTAFF.

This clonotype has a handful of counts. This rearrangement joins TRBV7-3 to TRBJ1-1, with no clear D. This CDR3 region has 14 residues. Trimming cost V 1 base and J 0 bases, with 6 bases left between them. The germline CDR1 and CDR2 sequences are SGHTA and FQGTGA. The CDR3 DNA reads TGTGCCAGCAGCTTAAGCGGTTTGAACACTGAAGCTTTCTTT. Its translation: CASSLSGLNTEAFF.

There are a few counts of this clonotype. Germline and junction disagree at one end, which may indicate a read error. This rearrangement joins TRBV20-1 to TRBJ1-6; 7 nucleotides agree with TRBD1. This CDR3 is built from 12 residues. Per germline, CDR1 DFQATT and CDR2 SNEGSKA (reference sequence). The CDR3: CSAGTVNSPPHF. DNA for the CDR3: TGCAGTGCCGGGACAGTTAATTCACCCCCCCACTTT.

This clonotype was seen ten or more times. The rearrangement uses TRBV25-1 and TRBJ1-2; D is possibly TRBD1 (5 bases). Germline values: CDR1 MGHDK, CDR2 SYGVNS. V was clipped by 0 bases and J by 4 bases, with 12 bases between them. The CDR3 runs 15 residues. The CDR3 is CASSEYAPQGYGYTF. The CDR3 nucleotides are TGTGCCAGCAGTGAATATGCCCCCCAGGGCTATGGCTACACCTTC.

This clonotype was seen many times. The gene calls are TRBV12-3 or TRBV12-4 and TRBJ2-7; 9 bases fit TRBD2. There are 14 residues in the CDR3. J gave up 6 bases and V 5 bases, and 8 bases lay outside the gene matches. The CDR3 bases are TGTGCCAGCAGTCCGGGACTAGCAAATGGCGAGCAGTACTTC. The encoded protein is CASSPGLANGEQYF.

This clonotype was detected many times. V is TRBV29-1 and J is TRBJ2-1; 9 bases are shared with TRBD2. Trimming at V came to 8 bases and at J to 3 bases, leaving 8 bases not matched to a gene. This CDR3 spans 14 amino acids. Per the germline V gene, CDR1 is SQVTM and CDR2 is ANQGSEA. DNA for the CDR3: TGCAGCCATACCGCTAGCGGGATCTACAATGAGCAGTTCTTC. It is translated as CSHTASGIYNEQFF.

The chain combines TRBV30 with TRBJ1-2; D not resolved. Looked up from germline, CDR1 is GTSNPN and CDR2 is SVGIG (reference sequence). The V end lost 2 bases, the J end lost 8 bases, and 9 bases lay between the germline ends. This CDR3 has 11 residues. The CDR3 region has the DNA TGTGCCTGGAGTATCGGAGGAGGCTACACCTTC. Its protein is CAWSIGGGYTF.

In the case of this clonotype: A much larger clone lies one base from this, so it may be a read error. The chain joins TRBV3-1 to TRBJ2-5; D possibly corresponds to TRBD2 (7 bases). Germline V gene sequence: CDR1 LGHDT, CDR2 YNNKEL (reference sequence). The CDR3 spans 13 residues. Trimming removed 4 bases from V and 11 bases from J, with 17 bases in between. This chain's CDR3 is CASSPRGLYKQYF. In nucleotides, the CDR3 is TGTGCCAGCAGCCCGCGGGGGCTCTACAAGCAGTACTTC.

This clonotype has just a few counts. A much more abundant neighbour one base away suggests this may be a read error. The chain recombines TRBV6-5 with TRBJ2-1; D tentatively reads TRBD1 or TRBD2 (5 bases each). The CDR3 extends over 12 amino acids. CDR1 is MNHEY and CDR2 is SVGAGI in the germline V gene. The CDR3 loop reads CAGSYEGNEQFF. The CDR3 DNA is TGTGCCGGCAGTTACGAGGGGAATGAGCAGTTCTTC.

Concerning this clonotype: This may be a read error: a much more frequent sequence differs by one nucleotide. The CDR3 DNA sequence: TGTGCCAGCACCCGGACGTCGAACCCCGGGGAGCTGTTTTTT. The encoded protein is CASTRTSNPGELFF. The V call is TRBV7-2, the J call TRBJ2-2; D is ambiguous. This CDR3 is built from 14 residues. The germline CDR1 and CDR2 sequences are SGHTA and FQGNSA.

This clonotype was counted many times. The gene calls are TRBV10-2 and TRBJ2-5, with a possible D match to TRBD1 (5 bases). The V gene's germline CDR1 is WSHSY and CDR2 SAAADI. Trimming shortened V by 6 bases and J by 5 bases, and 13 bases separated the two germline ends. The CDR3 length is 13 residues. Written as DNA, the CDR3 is TGCGCCAGCAGAGGGGCCTTTAGGGAGACCCAGTACTTC. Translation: CASRGAFRETQYF.

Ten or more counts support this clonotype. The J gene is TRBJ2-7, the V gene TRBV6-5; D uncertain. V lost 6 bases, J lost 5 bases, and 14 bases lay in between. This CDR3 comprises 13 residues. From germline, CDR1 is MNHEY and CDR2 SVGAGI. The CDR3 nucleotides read TGTGCCAGCAGCTTCTCCCTTAACAACGAGCAGTACTTC. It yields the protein CASSFSLNNEQYF.

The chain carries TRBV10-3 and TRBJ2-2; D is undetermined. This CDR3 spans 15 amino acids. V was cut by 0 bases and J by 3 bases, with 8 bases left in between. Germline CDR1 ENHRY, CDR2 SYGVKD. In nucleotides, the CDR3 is TGTGCCATCAGTGAGTCAGGTCAAGACACCGGGGAGCTGTTTTTT. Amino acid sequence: CAISESGQDTGELFF.

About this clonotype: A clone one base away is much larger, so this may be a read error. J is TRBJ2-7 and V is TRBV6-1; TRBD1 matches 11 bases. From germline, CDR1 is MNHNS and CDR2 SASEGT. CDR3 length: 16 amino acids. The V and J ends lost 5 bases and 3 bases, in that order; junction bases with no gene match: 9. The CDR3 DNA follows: TGTGCCAGCAGTCACCAAAGGACAGGGGGCTTCTACGAGCAGTACTTC. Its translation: CASSHQRTGGFYEQYF.

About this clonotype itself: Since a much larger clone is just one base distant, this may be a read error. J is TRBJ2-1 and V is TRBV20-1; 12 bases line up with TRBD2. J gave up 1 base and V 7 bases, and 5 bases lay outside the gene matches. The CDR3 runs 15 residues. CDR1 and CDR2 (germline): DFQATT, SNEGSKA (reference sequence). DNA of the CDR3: TGCAGTGTTCCGACTAGCGGGGGTTCCTACAATGAGCAGTTCTTC. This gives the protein CSVPTSGGSYNEQFF.